This TCR beta chain came from a study of shared clonotypes between healthy human individuals. V shed 4 bases, J shed 2 bases, and the junction held 23 bases outside the gene matches. The length of the CDR3 is 21 residues. How the authors handled the data: Junction-only immunoSEQ sequences carried no quality scores, so filtering differed. Sequenced by immunoSEQ multiplex PCR; TCRdb stores in-frame clones only, minus some. D and trimming come from the DNA, and the V and J calls and clone size come from that table. The table records roughly 110,000 clones, around 71% of them present only once. This chain joins TRBV23-1 and TRBJ2-7; 10 bases agree with TRBD1. TRBV23-1 has ORF status, its function being uncertain. The source of this sequence is a woman between 25 and 40 years old in good health. The sequencing sample was made of memory CD8+ T cells sorted from blood. The subset was: CD45RO+ cells pooled with CCR7-negative TemRA cells. The CDR3 reads CASSLVRSGTGVLLNAYEQYF. The CDR3 nucleotides read TGCGCCAGCAGTCTCGTCAGATCCGGGACAGGGGTACTTTTAAACGCCTACGAGCAGTACTTC.